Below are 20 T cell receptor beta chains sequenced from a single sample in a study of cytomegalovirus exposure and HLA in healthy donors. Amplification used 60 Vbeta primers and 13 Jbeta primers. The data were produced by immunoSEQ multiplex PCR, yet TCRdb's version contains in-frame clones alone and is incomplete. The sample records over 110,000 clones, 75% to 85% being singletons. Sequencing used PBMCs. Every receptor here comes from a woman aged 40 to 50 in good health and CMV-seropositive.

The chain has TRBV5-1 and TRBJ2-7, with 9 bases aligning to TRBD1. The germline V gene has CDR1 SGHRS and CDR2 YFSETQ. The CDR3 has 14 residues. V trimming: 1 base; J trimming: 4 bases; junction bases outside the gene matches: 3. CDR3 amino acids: CASSLLGQGYEQYF. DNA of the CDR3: TGCGCCAGCAGCTTGTTGGGACAGGGTTACGAGCAGTACTTC.

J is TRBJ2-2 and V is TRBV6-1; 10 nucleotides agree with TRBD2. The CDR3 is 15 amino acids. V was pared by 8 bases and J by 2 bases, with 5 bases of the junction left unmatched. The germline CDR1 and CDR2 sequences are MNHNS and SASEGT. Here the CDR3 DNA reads TGTGCCAGCGGAGGACTAGCGGCTAACACCGGGGAGCTGTTTTTT. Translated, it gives CASGGLAANTGELFF.

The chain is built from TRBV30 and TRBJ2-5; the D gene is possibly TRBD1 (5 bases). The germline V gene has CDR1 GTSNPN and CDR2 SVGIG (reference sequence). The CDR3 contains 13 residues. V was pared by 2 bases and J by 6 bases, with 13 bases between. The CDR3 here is CAWSTGGPQTQYF. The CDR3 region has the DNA TGTGCCTGGAGTACAGGCGGACCCCAGACCCAGTACTTC.

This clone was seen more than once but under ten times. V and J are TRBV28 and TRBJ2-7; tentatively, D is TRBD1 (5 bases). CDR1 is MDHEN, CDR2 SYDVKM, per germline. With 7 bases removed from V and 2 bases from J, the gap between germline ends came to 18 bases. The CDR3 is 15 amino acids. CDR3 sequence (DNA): TGTGCCAGCACCCCCTTGGGCAGGGTCACCTACGAGCAGTACTTC. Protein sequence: CASTPLGRVTYEQYF.

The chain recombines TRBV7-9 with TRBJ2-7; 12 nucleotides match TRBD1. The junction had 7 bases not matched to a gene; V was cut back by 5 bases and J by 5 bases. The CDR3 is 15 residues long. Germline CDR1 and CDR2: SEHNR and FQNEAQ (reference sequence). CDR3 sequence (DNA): TGTGCCAGCAGCAAATCCGGGACAGGGGGCAACGAGCAGTACTTC. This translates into CASSKSGTGGNEQYF. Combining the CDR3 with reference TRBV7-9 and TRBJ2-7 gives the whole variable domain DTGVSQNPRHKITKRGQNVTFRCDPISEHNRLYWYRQTLGQGPEFLTYFQNEAQLEKSRLLSDRFSAERPKGSFSTLEIQRTEQGDSAMYLCASSKSGTGGNEQYFGPGTRLTVT.

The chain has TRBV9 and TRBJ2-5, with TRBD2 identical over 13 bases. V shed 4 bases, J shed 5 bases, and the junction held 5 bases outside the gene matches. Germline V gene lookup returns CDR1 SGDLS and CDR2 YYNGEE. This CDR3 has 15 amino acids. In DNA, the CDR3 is TGTGCCAGCAGCACGGGACTAGCGGGACTGGAGACCCAGTACTTC. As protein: CASSTGLAGLETQYF.

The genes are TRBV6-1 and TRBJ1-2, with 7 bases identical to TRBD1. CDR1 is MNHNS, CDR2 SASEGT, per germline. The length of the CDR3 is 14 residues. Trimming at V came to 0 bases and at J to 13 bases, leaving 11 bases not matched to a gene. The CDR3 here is CASSEAGQGERGTF. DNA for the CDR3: TGTGCCAGCAGTGAAGCGGGGCAGGGGGAAAGGGGCACCTTC.

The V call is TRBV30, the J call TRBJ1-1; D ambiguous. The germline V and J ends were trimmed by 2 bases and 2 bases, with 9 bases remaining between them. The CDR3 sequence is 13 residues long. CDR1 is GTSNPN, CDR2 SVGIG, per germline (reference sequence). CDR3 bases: TGTGCCTGGAGTCTTACTCACAACACTGAAGCTTTCTTT. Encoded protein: CAWSLTHNTEAFF. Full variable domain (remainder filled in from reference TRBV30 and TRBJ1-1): SQTIHQWPATLVQPVGSPLSLECTVEGTSNPNLYWYRQAAGRGLQLLFYSVGIGQISSEVPQNLSASRPQDRQFILSSKKLLLSDSGFYLCAWSLTHNTEAFFGQGTRLTVV.

This chain's CDR3 is CASSRGTVHNYGYTF. In nucleotides, the CDR3 is TGTGCCAGCAGCCGGGGGACGGTACATAACTATGGCTACACCTTC. The chain carries TRBV7-9 and TRBJ1-2; D is possibly TRBD1 (5 bases). The CDR3 runs 15 residues. Trimming took off 5 bases at V and 1 base at J, with 14 bases between the two ends. CDR1 SEHNR and CDR2 FQNEAQ come from the germline V gene (reference sequence).

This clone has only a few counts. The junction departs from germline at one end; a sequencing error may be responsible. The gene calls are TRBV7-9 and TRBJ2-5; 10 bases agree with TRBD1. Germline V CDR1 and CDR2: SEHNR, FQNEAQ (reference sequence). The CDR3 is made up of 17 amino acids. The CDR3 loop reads CSSSSGPGTGVQETQYF. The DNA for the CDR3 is TGTTCCAGCAGCTCCGGTCCCGGGACAGGGGTCCAAGAGACCCAGTACTTC.

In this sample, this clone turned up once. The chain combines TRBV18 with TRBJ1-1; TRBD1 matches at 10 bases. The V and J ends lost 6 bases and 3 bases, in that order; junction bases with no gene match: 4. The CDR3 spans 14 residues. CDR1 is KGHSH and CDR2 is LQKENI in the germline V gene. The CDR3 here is CASSPGTGDTEAFF. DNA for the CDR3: TGTGCCAGCTCTCCCGGGACAGGGGACACTGAAGCTTTCTTT.

For the CDR3, the DNA is TGCGCCAGCAGTCGGCAGGGGGTTACTAGCGGGGGACTCACAGATACGCAGTATTTT. Protein product: CASSRQGVTSGGLTDTQYF. The rearrangement links TRBV5-1 to TRBJ2-3; 11 nucleotides agree with TRBD2. In germline, CDR1 is SGHRS, CDR2 YFSETQ. The V gene end was trimmed by 5 bases and the J gene end by 2 bases; junction bases not matched to a gene: 16. The CDR3 is 19 amino acids.

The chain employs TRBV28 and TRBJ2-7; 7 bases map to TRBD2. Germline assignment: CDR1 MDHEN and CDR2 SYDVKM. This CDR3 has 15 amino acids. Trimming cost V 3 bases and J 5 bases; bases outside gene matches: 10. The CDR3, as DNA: TGTGCCAGCAGTTTCCGGACTAGAAGACGCAACGAGCAGTACTTC. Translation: CASSFRTRRRNEQYF.

CDR3 loop: CASSWTGGKETQYF. The DNA of the CDR3 is TGTGCCAGCAGCTGGACAGGGGGGAAGGAGACCCAGTACTTC. The chain uses TRBV5-4 and TRBJ2-5, with 10 bases that match TRBD1. V shed 3 bases and J 5 bases; nucleotides not matched to a gene: 4. Germline V CDR1 and CDR2: SGHNT, YYREEE (reference sequence). The CDR3 length is 14 residues.

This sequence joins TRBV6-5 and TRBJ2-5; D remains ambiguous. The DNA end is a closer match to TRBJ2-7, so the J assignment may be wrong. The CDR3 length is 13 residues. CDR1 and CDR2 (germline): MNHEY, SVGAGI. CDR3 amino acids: CASSYRGSYEQYF. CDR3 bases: TGTGCCAGCAGTTACCGAGGCTCCTACGAGCAGTACTTC.

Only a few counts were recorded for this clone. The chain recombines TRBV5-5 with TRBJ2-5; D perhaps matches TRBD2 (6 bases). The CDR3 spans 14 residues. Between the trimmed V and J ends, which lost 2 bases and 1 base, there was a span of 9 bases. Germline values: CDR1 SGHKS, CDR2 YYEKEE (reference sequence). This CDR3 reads CASSLAGFQETQYF. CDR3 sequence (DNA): TGTGCCAGCAGCTTAGCGGGTTTCCAAGAGACCCAGTACTTC.

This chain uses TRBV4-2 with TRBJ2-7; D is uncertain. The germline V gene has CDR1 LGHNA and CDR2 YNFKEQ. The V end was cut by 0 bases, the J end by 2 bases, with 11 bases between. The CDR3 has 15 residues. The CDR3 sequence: CASSQDTAGPYEQYF. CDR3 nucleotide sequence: TGTGCCAGCAGCCAAGATACGGCAGGCCCCTACGAGCAGTACTTC.

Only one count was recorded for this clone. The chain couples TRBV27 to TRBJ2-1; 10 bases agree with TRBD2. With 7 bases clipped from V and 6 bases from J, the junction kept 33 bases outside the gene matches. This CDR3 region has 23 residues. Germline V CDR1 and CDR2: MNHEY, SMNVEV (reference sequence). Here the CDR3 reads CASIERSLSRGGLSGRVGNEQFF. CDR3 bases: TGTGCCAGCATAGAACGCTCCCTCTCTCGGGGGGGGTTAAGCGGGAGGGTAGGCAATGAGCAGTTCTTC.

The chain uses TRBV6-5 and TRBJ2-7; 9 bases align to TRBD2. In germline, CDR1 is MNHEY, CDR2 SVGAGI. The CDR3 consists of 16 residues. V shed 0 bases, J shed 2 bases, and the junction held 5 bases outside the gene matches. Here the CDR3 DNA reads TGTGCCAGCAGTTACTCGAAGCTAGCGGGGACCTACGAGCAGTACTTC. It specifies CASSYSKLAGTYEQYF.

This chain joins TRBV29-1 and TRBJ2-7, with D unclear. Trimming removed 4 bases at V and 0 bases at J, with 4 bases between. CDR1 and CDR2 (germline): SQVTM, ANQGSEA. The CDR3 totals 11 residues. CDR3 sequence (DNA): TGCAGCGTTGCTCTCTCCTACGAGCAGTACTTC. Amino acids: CSVALSYEQYF.